The 20 T cell receptor beta chains below all came from one sample that was sequenced in a study of T cell repertoires in cytomegalovirus infection. Using its own MiXCR run on the reads, TCRdb lists one record per CDR3 protein. The sample shows over 250,000 distinct CDR3 sequences, roughly 25% of them seen only once. The sequenced sample consisted of PBMCs. These receptors were collected from a human donor in good health (CMV status not recorded). Some clones in this sample may be carry-over from other donors' samples.

This clonotype was counted between two and nine times. J is TRBJ2-1 and V is TRBV20-1; 8 nucleotides line up with TRBD2. The CDR3 consists of 15 residues. Germline CDR1 DFQATT, CDR2 SNEGSKA (reference sequence). The V segment lost 0 bases and the J segment 4 bases; nucleotides outside the gene matches: 5. CDR3 coding DNA: TGCAGTGCTAGAGACCGGGGGGGCACTTACAATGAGCAGTTCTTC. It encodes CSARDRGGTYNEQFF.

The chain has TRBV6-1 and TRBJ1-1, with a weak D call TRBD1 (5 bases). The CDR3 consists of 14 residues. Looked up from germline, CDR1 is MNHNS and CDR2 is SASEGT. Trimming took off 7 bases at V and 5 bases at J, with 17 bases between the two ends. CDR3 sequence (DNA): TGTGCCAGCACCCTTACAGGCGGCCCGACTGAAGCTTTCTTT. Its translation: CASTLTGGPTEAFF.

This chain joins TRBV6-2 or TRBV6-3 and TRBJ1-1; D ambiguous. The CDR3 has 18 amino acids. CDR1 is MNHEY, CDR2 SVGEGT, per germline. V shed 2 bases and J shed 0 bases, with 19 bases lying between them. Written as DNA, the CDR3 is TGTGCCAGCAGTTACGGTCTCTCCCGGCCTCATATGAACACTGAAGCTTTCTTT. Translation gives CASSYGLSRPHMNTEAFF.

This clonotype occurred a few times. The V gene is TRBV7-3, the J gene TRBJ1-2; the D is unclear. The CDR3 spans 16 residues. Trimming left V 5 bases short and J 1 base short, with 17 bases between. Germline CDR1 SGHTA, CDR2 FQGTGA. CDR3 residues: CASSPFGRNFNYGYTF. The CDR3 DNA reads TGTGCCAGCAGCCCTTTCGGACGGAACTTTAACTATGGCTACACCTTC.

V gene TRBV2 combines with J gene TRBJ1-1; possibly TRBD1 for D (5 bases). The CDR3 consists of 14 residues. V dropped 6 bases and J dropped 0 bases, with 11 bases sitting between them. The germline V gene encodes CDR1 SNHLY and CDR2 FYNNEI. The CDR3 bases are TGTGCCAGCAGCCAAGGGACGATGAACACTGAAGCTTTCTTT. Protein: CASSQGTMNTEAFF.

The chain combines TRBV20-1 with TRBJ2-7; D may be TRBD1 or TRBD2 (5 bases each). V was cut by 0 bases and J by 2 bases, with 11 bases left in between. Germline CDR1 is DFQATT and CDR2 is SNEGSKA (reference sequence). The CDR3 consists of 14 residues. CDR3 sequence: CSARDAQGAYEQYF. The CDR3 DNA is TGCAGTGCTAGAGATGCCCAGGGAGCCTACGAGCAGTACTTC.

The V gene is TRBV6-5, the J gene TRBJ1-1; D perhaps matches TRBD1 (6 bases). From germline, CDR1 is MNHEY and CDR2 SVGAGI. V was pared by 4 bases and J by 0 bases, with 9 bases between. This CDR3 region has 14 residues. CDR3 nucleotides: TGTGCCAGCAGTTGGGACACTCTGAACACTGAAGCTTTCTTT. Translated, it gives CASSWDTLNTEAFF.

By its share, this clonotype is medium-sized. This rearrangement joins TRBV11-2 to TRBJ2-7, with D possibly matching TRBD2 (6 bases). The CDR3 runs 13 residues. From germline, CDR1 is SGHAT and CDR2 FQNNGV. V shed 0 bases and J shed 6 bases, with 9 bases lying between them. As DNA, the CDR3 is TGTGCCAGCAGCTTAGATCTCGGGAGCGAGCAGTACTTC. Its translation is CASSLDLGSEQYF.

The chain joins TRBV7-4 to TRBJ1-1; 9 bases line up with TRBD1. The V and J ends lost 6 bases and 4 bases, in that order; junction bases with no gene match: 6. There are 14 residues in the CDR3. Looked up from germline, CDR1 is SGHVT and CDR2 is SQSDAQ. As DNA, the CDR3 is TGTGCCAGCAGTTTGGGACAGGGAGTCACTGAAGCTTTCTTT. Translating gives CASSLGQGVTEAFF. Full variable domain (missing parts from reference TRBV7-4 and TRBJ1-1): GAGVSQSPRYKVAKRGRDVALRCDSISGHVTLYWYRQTLGQGSEVLTYSQSDAQRDKSGRPSGRFSAERPERSVSTLKIQRTEQGDSAVYLCASSLGQGVTEAFFGQGTRLTVV.

This chain uses TRBV5-1 with TRBJ2-7; 7 positions agree with TRBD2. The CDR3 covers 14 residues. Looked up from germline, CDR1 is SGHRS and CDR2 is YFSETQ. Losses at the gene ends were 4 bases for V and 3 bases for J; bases not matched to a gene: 7. CDR3 region: CASSQLGGDYEQYF. DNA for the CDR3: TGCGCCAGCAGCCAACTGGGGGGGGACTACGAGCAGTACTTC.

The V call is TRBV7-3, the J call TRBJ2-2, with D possibly TRBD1 on 6 matching bases. CDR1 is SGHTA and CDR2 is FQGTGA in the germline V gene. CDR3 length equals 13 residues. V was trimmed by 5 bases and J by 7 bases, leaving 11 bases between them. The CDR3 sequence is CASSTGFGGELFF. The CDR3 coding sequence is TGTGCCAGCAGCACAGGGTTCGGCGGGGAGCTGTTTTTT.

This clonotype was observed a handful of times. This chain links TRBV10-3 with TRBJ2-7; TRBD2 is a possible D gene (5 bases). V dropped 8 bases and J dropped 6 bases, with 20 bases sitting between them. The CDR3 length is 14 residues. Germline lookup yields CDR1 ENHRY and CDR2 SYGVKD. CDR3 region: CAIGTSGGDPEQYF. The CDR3 DNA reads as TGTGCCATCGGAACCAGCGGAGGCGATCCCGAGCAGTACTTC.

The J gene is TRBJ1-1, the V gene TRBV19; D is uncertain. The germline V gene has CDR1 LNHDA and CDR2 SQIVND (reference sequence). V lost 5 bases and J 4 bases, leaving 14 bases between the germline ends. The CDR3 is 14 residues long. The chain's CDR3 is CASSLRQESTEAFF. The DNA for the CDR3 is TGTGCCAGTAGTCTTCGACAAGAAAGCACTGAAGCTTTCTTT. Combining the CDR3 with reference TRBV19 and TRBJ1-1 gives the whole variable domain DGGITQSPKYLFRKEGQNVTLSCEQNLNHDAMYWYRQDPGQGLRLIYYSQIVNDFQKGDIAEGYSVSREKKESFPLTVTSAQKNPTAFYLCASSLRQESTEAFFGQGTRLTVV.

A note on this clonotype: Possible read error: a much larger clone is one base away. The rearrangement uses TRBV5-4 and TRBJ2-5; TRBD2 is a possible D gene (5 bases). This CDR3 has 14 amino acids. Germline lookup yields CDR1 SGHNT and CDR2 YYREEE (reference sequence). The CDR3 reads CASSSLAAGETRYF. The DNA for the CDR3 is TGTGCCAGCAGCTCGTTGGCCGCCGGGGAGACCCGGTACTTC.

This clonotype was observed many times. The chain has TRBV6-6 and TRBJ1-5; a possible D gene is TRBD1 (5 bases). Trimming took off 6 bases at V and 2 bases at J, with 8 bases between the two ends. The germline V gene encodes CDR1 MNHNY and CDR2 SVGAGI (reference sequence). The CDR3 length is 13 residues. The CDR3 DNA follows: TGTGCCAGCAGCAGGGAGGGCAATCAGCCCCAGCATTTT. Translated: CASSREGNQPQHF.

The CDR3 DNA is TGCGCCAGCAGCTTGATGACAGCAACTAATGAAAAACTGTTTTTT. Amino acid sequence: CASSLMTATNEKLFF. The chain recombines TRBV5-1 with TRBJ1-4; TRBD1 is a possible D gene (5 bases). The germline V gene encodes CDR1 SGHRS and CDR2 YFSETQ. V was shortened by 1 base and J by 0 bases, with 7 bases between the two germline ends. The CDR3 is 15 residues long.

The chain combines TRBV7-2 with TRBJ2-5; 11 nucleotides agree with TRBD1. CDR3 length: 15 amino acids. The V and J ends lost 5 bases and 5 bases, in that order; junction bases with no gene match: 7. The germline V gene encodes CDR1 SGHTA and CDR2 FQGNSA. CDR3 nucleotides: TGTGCCAGCAGCCCCGGGACAGGGGGTTTGGAGACCCAGTACTTC. Its translation: CASSPGTGGLETQYF.

This chain links TRBV28 with TRBJ1-4; D not certain. Germline V gives CDR1 MDHEN, CDR2 SYDVKM. The CDR3 covers 12 residues. Trimming took off 4 bases at V and 6 bases at J, with 6 bases between the two ends. The CDR3 loop is CASSSTYEKLFF. CDR3 nucleotides: TGTGCCAGCAGTTCAACATATGAAAAACTGTTTTTT.

The table lists this clonotype with a few counts. J is TRBJ1-1 and V is TRBV29-1; maybe TRBD1 (5 bases). The CDR3 contains 13 residues. Germline assignment: CDR1 SQVTM and CDR2 ANQGSEA. The ends were cut back, 5 bases at V and 2 bases at J, with 12 bases in the middle. The CDR3 DNA reads as TGCAGCGTTAGTCGGGGGAGTAACACTGAAGCTTTCTTT. Translating gives CSVSRGSNTEAFF.

V usage is TRBV6-2 or TRBV6-3 and J usage is TRBJ1-1; tentative D call: TRBD1 (5 bases). CDR1 and CDR2 from the germline V gene are MNHEY and SVGEGT. Trimming stripped 7 bases from V and 2 bases from J, with 14 bases between. The CDR3 spans 14 residues. CDR3 protein: CASNKRDLNTEAFF. CDR3 DNA sequence: TGTGCCAGCAATAAAAGGGACCTCAACACTGAAGCTTTCTTT.